This is a list of T cell receptor beta chains from one sample in a study of T cells in Graves' hyperthyroidism and ophthalmopathy. TCRdb fed the multiplex PCR reads into MiXCR, producing one record per CDR3 protein. The sample has about 600,000 distinct CDR3 sequences; roughly 15% are singletons. The sequencing input was blood. Source of these receptors: a woman aged 45-65 years with Graves' ophthalmopathy. Each CDR3 is given with its conserved first and last residue. A D gene is named only where the DNA matches it firmly. Clone sizes are given selectively: once, few, many, or a class where the clone is expanded.

CDR3 DNA,CDR3 protein,D gene,clone size,V gene,J gene
TGTGCCAGCAGCTTGGTCGAACATGTGGCCTACTATGGCTACACCTTC,CASSLVEHVAYYGYTF,NA,NA,TRBV5-6,TRBJ1-2
TGTGCCAGCAGCCCAAAGTGGAGCTCCTACAATGAGCAGTTCTTC,CASSPKWSSYNEQFF,NA,many,TRBV14,TRBJ2-1
TGTGCCACCAGCAGTCTCAGGGGCCACGAGCAGTACTTC,CATSSLRGHEQYF,NA,many,TRBV15,TRBJ2-7
TGTGCCAGCAGCGTAGCTGTATCGGATACGCAGTATTTT,CASSVAVSDTQYF,NA,NA,TRBV9,TRBJ2-3
TGTGCCAGCAGCCAACGACCCGGTGAAGCTTTCTTT,CASSQRPGEAFF,NA,many,TRBV6-1,TRBJ1-1
TGCAGTGCTAGGGTTAGGGGCAGGGGGGGCAATGAGCAGTTCTTC,CSARVRGRGGNEQFF,NA,few,TRBV20-1,TRBJ2-1
TGTGCCAGCAGCTTCCGCGGGACAGGGAACAATGAGCAGTTCTTC,CASSFRGTGNNEQFF,TRBD1,NA,TRBV7-8,TRBJ2-1
TGTGCCAGCAGCTTGCAGACAGTAATCATGAACACTGAAGCTTTCTTT,CASSLQTVIMNTEAFF,NA,NA,TRBV5-4,TRBJ1-1
TGTGCCAGCAGCTTAGAATTTGCGGGAGCTCTCTCCGATACGCAGTATTTT,CASSLEFAGALSDTQYF,TRBD2,many,TRBV7-2,TRBJ2-3
TGTGCCAGCAGCTCAAGTGGACTAGCGGCCTCCCACCCAATCACAGATACGCAGTATTTT,CASSSSGLAASHPITDTQYF,TRBD2,NA,TRBV9,TRBJ2-3
TGTGCCAGCAGCTTGTTCGGGGGTGGCTTCACCTTC,CASSLFGGGFTF,NA,NA,TRBV13,TRBJ1-2
TGTGCCAGCAGGGCGGGCGGCTCCGACACTGAAGCTTTCTTT,CASRAGGSDTEAFF,NA,NA,TRBV11-3,TRBJ1-1
TGTGCCAGCAGTTTAAGGGGGGCGACCTGGAATGAAAAACTGTTTTTT,CASSLRGATWNEKLFF,NA,NA,TRBV27,TRBJ1-4
TGTGCCAGCAGAGGGACAGGGAGCTCCTACGAGCAGTACTTC,CASRGTGSSYEQYF,TRBD1,many,TRBV7-9,TRBJ2-7
TGTGCCAGTAAAACAGGGTTGGTGACCGGGGAGCTGTTTTTT,CASKTGLVTGELFF,NA,NA,TRBV19,TRBJ2-2
TGTGCCAGCAGTGACCTAGGGATCACTGAAGCTTTCTTT,CASSDLGITEAFF,NA,few,TRBV6-1,TRBJ1-1
TGTGCCAGCACTAAGCGGGAGGGCCTCTACAATGAGCAGTTCTTC,CASTKREGLYNEQFF,TRBD2,few,TRBV6-2/TRBV6-3,TRBJ2-1